Presented here are 10 T cell receptor beta chains from one specimen sequenced in a study of blood T cells in healthy people across ages. Alongside a J-beta primer mix, a sample-barcoded 5' primer served in a second PCR lasting roughly 7 to 12 cycles. One entry per CDR3 protein results from TCRdb running MiXCR on the 5' RACE reads. Among hundreds of thousands of distinct CDR3 sequences listed, about 61% were seen once. Sequenced input: blood. Source of these receptors: a man in his forties or fifties in good health.

V and J are TRBV21-1 and TRBJ1-5; the tabulated D call, TRBD1, remains unverified against the DNA. TRBV21-1 is shown as a pseudogene. The CDR3 totals 16 residues. The CDR3 spells CASSPSGTYSNQPQHF. CDR3 bases: TGTGCCAGCAGCCCCTCGGGGACCTATAGCAATCAGCCCCAGCATTTT.

The sample holds a few counts of this clonotype. This chain links TRBV18 with TRBJ2-4; the D call may be TRBD1 or TRBD2 (5 bases each). This CDR3 region has 14 residues. The germline CDR1 and CDR2 sequences are KGHSH and LQKENI. V lost 5 bases to trimming and J lost 6 bases, with 14 bases between them. The CDR3 spells CASSKGETVNIQYF. CDR3 nucleotides: TGTGCCAGCTCAAAAGGGGAGACAGTAAACATTCAGTACTTC.

In DNA, the CDR3 is TGTGCCAGCAGCCAAGCCTTTAGGAACACTGAAGCTTTCTTT. Residues: CASSQAFRNTEAFF. V gene TRBV4-2 combines with J gene TRBJ1-1; D not certain. Trimming shortened V by 1 base and J by 1 base, and 7 bases separated the two germline ends. CDR3 length equals 14 residues. In germline, CDR1 is LGHNA, CDR2 YNFKEQ.

In regard to this clonotype: A much larger clone differs from this one at a single base, so this may be a read error. The rearrangement joins TRBV27 to TRBJ2-3; possibly TRBD1 for D (5 bases). Looked up from germline, CDR1 is MNHEY and CDR2 is SMNVEV (reference sequence). Trimming cost V 5 bases and J 6 bases, with 12 bases left between them. CDR3 length: 13 amino acids. The CDR3 region is CASSVQGFDTQYF. CDR3 nucleotide sequence: TGTGCCAGCAGTGTCCAGGGTTTTGATACGCAGTATTTT.

The rearrangement links TRBV10-2 to TRBJ2-5, with D possibly matching TRBD1 (5 bases). The CDR3 contains 14 residues. Germline V CDR1 and CDR2: WSHSY, SAAADI. Trimming pared 5 bases from V and 4 bases from J, leaving 14 bases between. Here the CDR3 DNA reads TGCGCCAGCAGTAGAAACACAGGCTCAGAGACCCAGTACTTC. This encodes CASSRNTGSETQYF.

The chain joins TRBV29-1 to TRBJ2-3; TRBD2 matches at 8 bases. The CDR3 runs to 15 residues. The J segment lost 3 bases and the V segment lost 3 bases, leaving 8 bases of the junction unmatched. CDR1 is SQVTM and CDR2 is ANQGSEA in the germline V gene. The CDR3 DNA reads as TGCAGCGTTGAGTCCGGGACTAGTTCGACAGATACGCAGTATTTT. Translation gives CSVESGTSSTDTQYF.

The chain carries TRBV29-1 and TRBJ2-1; TRBD2 aligns across 16 bases. This CDR3 is built from 14 residues. Germline CDR1 and CDR2: SQVTM and ANQGSEA. With 7 bases clipped from V and 12 bases from J, the junction kept 9 bases outside the gene matches. In DNA, the CDR3 is TGCAGCGCCACCGGGACTAGCGGGGGGGCCGTGCAGTTCTTC. It specifies CSATGTSGGAVQFF.

The chain is built from TRBV10-3 and TRBJ2-3, with a weak D call TRBD2 (5 bases). CDR1 and CDR2 from the germline V gene are ENHRY and SYGVKD. The CDR3 sequence is 15 residues long. Trimming left V 4 bases short and J 1 base short, with 12 bases between. The CDR3 coding sequence is TGTGCCATCAGTGGAGGGCTAGCCGGCACAGATACGCAGTATTTT. This gives the protein CAISGGLAGTDTQYF.

CDR3 sequence (DNA): TGTGCCAGCAGCCAAGCTATGAGGGGTTCCTACAATGAGCAGTTCTTC. Protein sequence: CASSQAMRGSYNEQFF. The rearrangement joins TRBV3-1 to TRBJ2-1; D assignment may be TRBD1 or TRBD2 (5 bases each). The CDR3 totals 16 residues. V gave up 1 base and J gave up 1 base, with 11 bases separating them. Germline CDR1 is LGHDT and CDR2 is YNNKEL (reference sequence).

The chain joins TRBV5-1 to TRBJ2-1; 8 bases line up with TRBD2. The trim removed 0 bases at V and 7 bases at J, leaving 9 bases unmatched. This CDR3 has 16 residues. The V gene's germline CDR1 is SGHRS and CDR2 YFSETQ. The CDR3 region has the DNA TGCGCCAGCAGCTTGGAAACGGGACTAGTCGTTAATGAGCAGTTCTTC. This translates into CASSLETGLVVNEQFF.